This T cell receptor (beta chain) is drawn from a study of Graves' ophthalmopathy and Graves' hyperthyroidism. Amplification targeted the TCR beta CDR3 regions, with RNA transcripts as the source material. HTBI primers served in a first-round RT-PCR, which a second-round multiplex PCR followed. TCRdb re-derived calls from the multiplex PCR reads in MiXCR, one entry per CDR3 protein. Among approximately 640,000 distinct CDR3 sequences, about 41% were seen once, and the ten largest hold about 3.3%. Points from the study as a whole: Blood shared most expanded thyroid clonotypes above 0.001 frequency. Ophthalmopathy could be told apart from stable hyperthyroidism by a 13-signature model (approximately 91% sensitivity, around 81% specificity).

Details on this clonotype: Its target is unknown. Since a much larger clone is just one base distant, this may be a read error.

Looked up from germline, CDR1 is SGHAT and CDR2 is FQNNGV. This CDR3 has 13 residues. Certain patients were not enrolled. These were patients with other autoimmune diseases, uncontrolled infections, pregnancy or lactation. Material for sequencing was peripheral blood. The V and J genes are TRBV11-2 and TRBJ2-7; unclear D gene. This TCR was recovered from an adult man with Graves' ophthalmopathy. The chain's CDR3 is CASSFSSIYAQYF. The CDR3 DNA reads TGTGCCAGCAGCTTCTCCTCGATCTACGCGCAGTACTTC.